The 24 T cell receptor beta chains listed next were all sequenced from one sample in a study of CD8 T cells in ankylosing spondylitis. General study results and limits: A motif of fewer than ten highly homologous TCR beta variants was seen as apparently characteristic of ankylosing spondylitis blood.

Their recognized antigens are unknown. TCRdb itself ran the 5' RACE reads through MiXCR, one entry per CDR3 protein. Among some 400,000 distinct CDR3 sequences, approximately 20% were seen once, and the ten largest hold roughly a sixth. The sample consisted of blood, either unsorted or a sorted T cell fraction (not recorded which). These receptors came from a male donor with ankylosing spondylitis.

This clonotype occurred a few times. The chain carries TRBV19 and TRBJ2-1; 11 bases agree with TRBD1. Germline-derived CDR1 and CDR2 are LNHDA and SQIVND (reference sequence). V shed 3 bases and J 4 bases; nucleotides not matched to a gene: 2. This CDR3 is 15 amino acids long. DNA for the CDR3: TGTGCCAGTAGTATCGGACAGGGGGCGTACAATGAGCAGTTCTTC. This encodes CASSIGQGAYNEQFF.

The genes are TRBV10-3 and TRBJ2-3, with 7 bases aligning to TRBD2. From germline, CDR1 is ENHRY and CDR2 SYGVKD. The trim removed 1 base at V and 0 bases at J, leaving 16 bases unmatched. The CDR3 extends over 20 amino acids. CDR3 sequence: CAISEWLNTRRGVSTDTQYF. DNA for the CDR3: TGTGCCATCAGTGAGTGGTTGAACACCCGTCGGGGGGTCAGCACAGATACGCAGTATTTT.

The V call is TRBV6-5, the J call TRBJ2-3; 7 positions agree with TRBD1. This CDR3 spans 16 amino acids. V gave up 2 bases and J gave up 1 base; unmatched junction bases: 6. CDR1 and CDR2 (germline): MNHEY, SVGAGI. DNA of the CDR3: TGTGCCAGCAGTTACCCGAGGGGGACAGGCACAGATACGCAGTATTTT. Translation gives CASSYPRGTGTDTQYF.

This clonotype turned up a few times. The rearrangement uses TRBV24-1 and TRBJ1-6; possible D gene TRBD1, 5 bases. The CDR3 consists of 14 residues. Germline CDR1 and CDR2: KGHDR and SFDVKD. Trimming removed 10 bases from V and 7 bases from J, with 16 bases in between. For the CDR3, the DNA is TGTGCCACGTGGTCCGGACAACCCAATTCACCCCTCCACTTT. Residues: CATWSGQPNSPLHF.

This clonotype occurred many times. The CDR3: CASSLLGPGGETQYF. The CDR3 nucleotides read TGTGCCAGCAGCCTGTTGGGACCAGGCGGGGAGACCCAGTACTTC. This sequence joins TRBV12-3 or TRBV12-4 and TRBJ2-5, with D perhaps TRBD1 or TRBD2 (5 bases each). Trimming took 6 bases from V and 5 from J, leaving 19 bases between them. The CDR3 totals 15 residues.

The table lists this clonotype with a few counts. This rearrangement joins TRBV12-3 or TRBV12-4 to TRBJ1-1, with TRBD1 as a possible D gene (6 bases). CDR3 length: 14 amino acids. Trimming pared 9 bases from V and 4 bases from J, leaving 18 bases between. CDR3 sequence (DNA): TGTGCCAGTACCTTGGGGGCTTGGGGCACTGAAGCTTTCTTT. Amino acid sequence: CASTLGAWGTEAFF.

There are a few counts of this clonotype. The genes are TRBV12-3 or TRBV12-4 and TRBJ2-4; possible D gene TRBD2, 6 bases. V lost 3 bases and J lost 9, with 9 bases in between. The CDR3 runs 12 residues. The CDR3 nucleotides are TGTGCCAGCAGTTTGGGGGGTGGCATTCAGTACTTC. Encoded protein: CASSLGGGIQYF.

This clonotype appeared many times. The CDR3 DNA follows: TGTGCCGGAGGACATCGCTTCTCTGGGGCCAACGTCCTGACTTTC. This codes for CAGGHRFSGANVLTF. The chain carries TRBV12-3 or TRBV12-4 and TRBJ2-6; D is perhaps TRBD1 or TRBD2 (5 bases each). V was cut by 11 bases and J by 0 bases, with 14 bases left in between. The CDR3 is 15 amino acids.

The CDR3 coding sequence is TGCAGTGCCCCAAAGCCGGGACAGGGTTGGACCGGGGAGCTGTTTTTT. Translation: CSAPKPGQGWTGELFF. V usage is TRBV20-1 and J usage is TRBJ2-2; 9 bases align to TRBD1. The germline V gene encodes CDR1 DFQATT and CDR2 SNEGSKA (reference sequence). Trimming took 6 bases from V and 5 from J; bases not matched to a gene: 13. The CDR3 runs 16 residues.

This clonotype has just a few counts. The chain employs TRBV2 and TRBJ2-1; D call uncertain. The germline gives CDR1 SNHLY, CDR2 FYNNEI. CDR3 size: 12 residues. V shed 8 bases and J shed 3 bases, with 8 bases lying between them. Here the CDR3 DNA reads TGTGCCAGCCACGAGGACTACAATGAGCAGTTCTTC. Protein: CASHEDYNEQFF.

The chain recombines TRBV28 with TRBJ2-7; 10 bases align to TRBD2. Germline V gene data show CDR1 as MDHEN and CDR2 as SYDVKM. J was trimmed by 6 bases and V by 3 bases; bases with no gene match: 11. The CDR3 is 16 residues long. The CDR3 protein is CASSFNPGLAFGEQYF. As DNA, the CDR3 is TGTGCCAGCAGTTTCAATCCGGGACTAGCGTTTGGCGAGCAGTACTTC. Drawing the rest from reference TRBV28 and TRBJ2-7, the complete variable domain is DVKVTQSSRYLVKRTGEKVFLECVQDMDHENMFWYRQDPGLGLRLIYFSYDVKMKEKGDIPEGYSVSREKKERFSLILESASTNQTSMYLCASSFNPGLAFGEQYFGPGTRLTVT.

This clonotype was seen a few times. The chain has TRBV29-1 and TRBJ2-3; 8 nucleotides match TRBD1. The CDR3 loop spans 13 amino acids. J gave up 1 base and V 6 bases, and 3 bases lay outside the gene matches. Germline-derived CDR1 and CDR2 are SQVTM and ANQGSEA. CDR3 DNA: TGCAGCGTCGAGACAGGGGGCACAGATACGCAGTATTTT. This translates into CSVETGGTDTQYF.

The chain carries TRBV28 and TRBJ1-2, with D unresolved. Trimming removed 6 bases at V and 8 bases at J, with 13 bases between. In germline, CDR1 is MDHEN, CDR2 SYDVKM. The CDR3 is 12 amino acids. This CDR3 reads CASSPDWVGYTF. The DNA of the CDR3 is TGTGCCAGCAGCCCGGACTGGGTGGGCTACACCTTC.

The chain joins TRBV6-1 to TRBJ2-2, with 7 bases fitting TRBD2. After removal of 8 bases from V and 4 bases from J, the junction contained 7 bases not matched to a gene. CDR1 MNHNS and CDR2 SASEGT come from the germline V gene. The CDR3 runs 14 residues. The CDR3 is CASGEGPVTGELFF. The CDR3 DNA follows: TGTGCCAGCGGGGAGGGGCCGGTCACCGGGGAGCTGTTTTTT.

The sample holds many counts of this clonotype. The chain employs TRBV30 and TRBJ1-3, with 8 bases identical to TRBD1. From germline, CDR1 is GTSNPN and CDR2 SVGIG (reference sequence). The CDR3 is 15 amino acids. Germline trimming cut 5 bases from V and 0 bases from J; bases unmatched to any gene: 6. The CDR3 loop is CAWYRDRSSGNTIYF. DNA for the CDR3: TGTGCCTGGTACCGGGACAGGAGCTCTGGAAACACCATATATTTT.

The genes are TRBV29-1 and TRBJ1-1, with 7 positions matching TRBD1. CDR1 SQVTM and CDR2 ANQGSEA come from the germline V gene. Germline trimming cut 2 bases from V and 0 bases from J; bases unmatched to any gene: 6. CDR3 length: 15 amino acids. The CDR3, as DNA: TGCAGCGTTGAATTGGGACAGCCGATGAACACTGAAGCTTTCTTT. Its translation: CSVELGQPMNTEAFF.

The rearrangement links TRBV6-1 to TRBJ2-5, with D maybe TRBD1 (5 bases). Trimming removed 0 bases from V and 5 bases from J, with 7 bases in between. Germline V gene data show CDR1 as MNHNS and CDR2 as SASEGT. The CDR3 runs to 13 residues. This CDR3 is CASSEAPGETQYF. The CDR3 region has the DNA TGTGCCAGCAGTGAAGCACCAGGGGAGACCCAGTACTTC.

This clonotype was counted a few times. The chain links TRBV29-1 to TRBJ2-5, with 8 bases fitting TRBD2. Germline CDR1 SQVTM, CDR2 ANQGSEA. This CDR3 region has 13 residues. The trim removed 4 bases at V and 4 bases at J, leaving 5 bases unmatched. CDR3 loop: CSVGAGEGETQYF. The CDR3 bases are TGCAGCGTTGGAGCGGGAGAGGGAGAGACCCAGTACTTC.

This clonotype occurred a few times. The V call is TRBV5-1, the J call TRBJ2-3, with D maybe TRBD2 (5 bases). The V gene's germline CDR1 is SGHRS and CDR2 YFSETQ. Trimming shortened V by 0 bases and J by 4 bases, and 15 bases separated the two germline ends. The CDR3 spans 16 residues. As DNA, the CDR3 is TGCGCCAGCAGCTTGGGCGGAGGACGCACATCAGATACGCAGTATTTT. Its protein is CASSLGGGRTSDTQYF.

The chain uses TRBV20-1 and TRBJ2-1; 14 bases are shared with TRBD2. This CDR3 comprises 17 residues. Unmatched junction bases numbered 6, after V lost 5 bases and J lost 0 bases. Germline values: CDR1 DFQATT, CDR2 SNEGSKA (reference sequence). CDR3 sequence: CSAGLAGGHSSYNEQFF. The CDR3 nucleotides read TGCAGTGCTGGACTAGCGGGAGGCCATAGCTCCTACAATGAGCAGTTCTTC.

This clonotype was found many times. V usage is TRBV12-3 or TRBV12-4 and J usage is TRBJ2-3; tentatively, D is TRBD2 (6 bases). V was cut by 5 bases and J by 0 bases, with 9 bases left in between. This CDR3 is built from 14 residues. The CDR3 region has the DNA TGTGCCAGCAGTCGGGACTCCAGCACAGATACGCAGTATTTT. Translated, it gives CASSRDSSTDTQYF.

The chain employs TRBV15 and TRBJ2-2, with unresolved D. The CDR3 has 14 residues. Trimming shortened V by 0 bases and J by 4 bases, and 6 bases separated the two germline ends. Germline V gene data show CDR1 as LNHNV and CDR2 as YYDKDF (reference sequence). The CDR3 bases are TGTGCCACCAGCAGAGATGGAAGCACCGGGGAGCTGTTTTTT. Protein: CATSRDGSTGELFF.

This clonotype has only a few counts. The J gene is TRBJ2-7, the V gene TRBV25-1; maybe TRBD2 (5 bases). V was clipped by 10 bases and J by 4 bases, with 17 bases between them. The CDR3 loop spans 13 amino acids. Germline V gene sequence: CDR1 MGHDK, CDR2 SYGVNS. The CDR3 reads CATQKIEGYEQYF. CDR3 DNA: TGTGCCACCCAAAAGATAGAGGGTTACGAGCAGTACTTC.

This clonotype was seen many times. CDR3 coding DNA: TGTGCCAGCAGTATGGAACGTTCTTCCGAGCAGTACTTC. It is translated as CASSMERSSEQYF. The chain uses TRBV12-3 or TRBV12-4 and TRBJ2-7; D not resolved. The CDR3 has 13 residues. V was trimmed by 5 bases and J by 6 bases, leaving 14 bases between them.